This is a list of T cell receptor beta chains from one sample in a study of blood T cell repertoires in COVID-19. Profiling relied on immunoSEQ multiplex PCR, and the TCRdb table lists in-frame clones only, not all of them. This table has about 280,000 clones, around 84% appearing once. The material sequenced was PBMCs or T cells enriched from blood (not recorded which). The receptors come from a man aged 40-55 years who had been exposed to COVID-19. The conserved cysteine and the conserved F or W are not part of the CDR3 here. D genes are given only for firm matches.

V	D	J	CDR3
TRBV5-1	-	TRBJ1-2	ASSLARDGYT
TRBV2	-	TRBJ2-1	ASREYSYNEQF
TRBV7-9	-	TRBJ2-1	ASRLQENEQF
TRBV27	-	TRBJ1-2	ASSLSRTAYGYT
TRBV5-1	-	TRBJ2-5	ASLRTGTETQY
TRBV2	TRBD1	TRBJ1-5	ASSQGAVDYQPQH
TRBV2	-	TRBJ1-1	ASSAEGMNTEAF
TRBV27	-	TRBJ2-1	ASSLYRGSPLNEQF
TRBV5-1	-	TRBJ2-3	ASSLRAVTDTQY
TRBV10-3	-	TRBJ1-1	AITEGDTGEAF
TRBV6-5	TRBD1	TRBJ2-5	ASRTRDRANQY
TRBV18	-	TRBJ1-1	ASSPGMGGDTEAF
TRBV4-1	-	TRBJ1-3	ASSQEETVGNTIY
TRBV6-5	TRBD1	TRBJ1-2	ASSYSIGQGRWGYT
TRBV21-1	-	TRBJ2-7	ASSAAPERNYEQY
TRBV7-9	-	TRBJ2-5	ASSLLGQGRETQY
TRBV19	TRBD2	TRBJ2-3	ATRAGGGTDTQY
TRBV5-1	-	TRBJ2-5	ASSLGGQREETQY
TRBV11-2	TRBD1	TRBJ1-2	ASSLDDRGVGYT
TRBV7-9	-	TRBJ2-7	ASSLARRGLNYEQY
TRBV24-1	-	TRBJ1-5	ATSATGRAGQPQH
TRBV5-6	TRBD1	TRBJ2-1	ASSSTPGQNEQF
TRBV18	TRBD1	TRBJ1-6	ASSGDRGRSPLH
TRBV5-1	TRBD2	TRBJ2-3	ASRRETTDTQY
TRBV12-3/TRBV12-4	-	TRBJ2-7	ASSLASDREQY
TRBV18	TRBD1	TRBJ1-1	ASSLGTGGEAF
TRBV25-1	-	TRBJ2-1	ASNAGRTASLYNEQF
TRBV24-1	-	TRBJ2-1	ATSDFSASGGRLVEQF
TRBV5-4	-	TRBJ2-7	ASSSSSYEQY
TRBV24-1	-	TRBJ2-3	ATAGGGTDTQY
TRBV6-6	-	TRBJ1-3	ASSRSFLRQGSTIY
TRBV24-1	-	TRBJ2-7	ATSDPQGTQDEQY
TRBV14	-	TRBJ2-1	ASSQVTSLFEQF
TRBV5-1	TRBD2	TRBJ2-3	ASSLETSGGDTQY
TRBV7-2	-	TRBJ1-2	ARPTGGPYGYT
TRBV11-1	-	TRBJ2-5	ASSTGHLKETQY
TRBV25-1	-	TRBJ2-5	ASSEYLQGETQY
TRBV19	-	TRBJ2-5	ASSSHGSRQETQY
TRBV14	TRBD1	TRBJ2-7	ASSPFLGQGAGEQY
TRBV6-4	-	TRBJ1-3	ASSDSTVPGNTIY
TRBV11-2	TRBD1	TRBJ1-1	ASTGGWGTEAF
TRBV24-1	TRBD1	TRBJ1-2	ATSDYREGAGGYT
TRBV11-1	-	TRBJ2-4	ASSLAVTAENIQY
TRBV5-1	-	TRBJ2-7	ASSLAEGGRVSMFNEQY
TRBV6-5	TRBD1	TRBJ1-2	ASRQGSRVIGYT
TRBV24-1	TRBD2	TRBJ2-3	ATSDPTSGGLTDTQY